The 4 T cell receptor beta chains listed next were all sequenced from one sample in a study of graft-versus-host responses after intestinal transplantation. Clones were sequenced by immunoSEQ multiplex PCR, and TCRdb holds only the in-frame ones, with some missing. The profile shows roughly 110,000 clones, more than 90% of them singletons. Antigens of these TCRs are unknown. The sequences come from unstimulated CD4+ T cells sorted from spleen or lymph node cells, collected before transplant. The receptors were sampled from a human donor who was the organ donor for an intestinal transplant.

This chain connects TRBV6-5 to TRBJ1-1; no definite D call. Between the trimmed V and J ends, which lost 5 bases and 0 bases, there was a span of 10 bases. CDR1 MNHEY and CDR2 SVGAGI come from the germline V gene. The CDR3 totals 14 residues. Here the CDR3 DNA reads TGTGCCAGCAGTCCCTCGGTGGTGAACACTGAAGCTTTCTTT. This gives the protein CASSPSVVNTEAFF.

The gene calls are TRBV6-5 and TRBJ2-3; no firm D call. Germline V gives CDR1 MNHEY, CDR2 SVGAGI. The CDR3 totals 16 residues. V lost 4 bases and J lost 0, with 14 bases in between. The CDR3 reads CASSLRGFPSTDTQYF. The DNA of the CDR3 is TGTGCCAGCAGTTTGCGAGGATTTCCTAGCACAGATACGCAGTATTTT.

The rearrangement uses TRBV7-9 and TRBJ2-3; 16 nucleotides line up with TRBD2. The CDR3 sequence is 18 residues long. V lost 2 bases and J lost 5; bases outside the gene matches: 7. Germline V gene data show CDR1 as SEHNR and CDR2 as FQNEAQ (reference sequence). The chain's CDR3 is CASSLSSGLAGGQDTQYF. In DNA, the CDR3 is TGTGCCAGCAGCTTATCGTCGGGACTAGCGGGAGGGCAAGATACGCAGTATTTT.

The chain recombines TRBV6-1 with TRBJ2-7; TRBD2 aligns across 10 bases. Germline V gene sequence: CDR1 MNHNS, CDR2 SASEGT. V lost 6 bases and J lost 5; bases outside the gene matches: 7. CDR3 length: 14 amino acids. The CDR3 region is CASSPGLASHEQYF. CDR3 in DNA: TGTGCCAGCAGCCCGGGACTAGCGTCTCACGAGCAGTACTTC.